One and the same sample provided the 21 T cell receptor beta chains below, sequenced in a study of cytomegalovirus exposure and HLA in healthy donors (dated 2017 in TCRdb). Libraries were built with the immunoSEQ multiplex PCR assay. For the multiplex PCR, a mixture combining 60 forward primers for TCR Vbeta segments and 13 reverse primers for TCR Jbeta segments was used. The source is immuneACCESS, and TCRdb retained only in-frame sequences with V and J called. Part of the clones is not carried over; for the studies checked, unresolved V genes explain less than half of this, and the remainder is unexplained. The sample has 96,000 or so clones on record, about four fifths of them singletons. The top ten clones comprise approximately 14% of the sample. The material sequenced was PBMCs. These receptors all come from a woman aged 65 to 85 in good health and CMV-seropositive.

The V call is TRBV27, the J call TRBJ1-1; 7 bases match TRBD1. V lost 4 bases, J lost 2 bases, and 7 bases stayed unmatched. The CDR3 has 15 amino acids. Germline CDR1 is MNHEY and CDR2 is SMNVEV (reference sequence). The CDR3 is CASSWSGTDNTEAFF. As DNA, the CDR3 is TGTGCCAGCAGTTGGTCCGGGACAGATAACACTGAAGCTTTCTTT.

The chain combines TRBV7-8 with TRBJ2-4, with TRBD2 matching 14 bases. With 5 bases clipped from V and 0 bases from J, the junction kept 9 bases outside the gene matches. The CDR3 is 19 residues long. Germline lookup yields CDR1 SGHVS and CDR2 FQNEAQ. CDR3 loop: CASSTPGTSGGLAKNIQYF. The CDR3 DNA is TGTGCCAGCAGCACCCCCGGGACTAGCGGGGGACTAGCCAAAAACATTCAGTACTTC.

The chain is built from TRBV21-1 and TRBJ1-5; TRBD1 reflects the table's D call only, with no check against the DNA. TRBV21-1 is a pseudogene locus. This CDR3 has 13 residues. The CDR3 DNA follows: TGTGCCAGCAACCTAGGGGTAAACCAGCCCCAGCATTTT. It yields the protein CASNLGVNQPQHF.

The chain links TRBV5-6 to TRBJ2-7, with D possibly TRBD2 on 5 matching bases. Trimming stripped 4 bases from V and 4 bases from J, with 12 bases between. The CDR3 loop spans 13 amino acids. Germline CDR1 is SGHDT and CDR2 is YYEEEE. CDR3 in DNA: TGTGCCAGCAGCCCCTCGAGGGCGTACGAGCAGTACTTC. This gives the protein CASSPSRAYEQYF.

The rearrangement uses TRBV7-8 and TRBJ2-3; a possible D gene is TRBD1 (7 bases). V lost 1 base and J lost 1, with 12 bases in between. CDR1 is SGHVS, CDR2 FQNEAQ, per germline. The CDR3 length is 16 residues. The CDR3 spells CASSLVARGGTDTQYF. The CDR3 DNA follows: TGTGCCAGCAGCTTAGTCGCCAGGGGGGGCACAGATACGCAGTATTTT.

The gene calls are TRBV18 and TRBJ2-1; D is perhaps TRBD1 (6 bases). This CDR3 has 14 amino acids. CDR1 KGHSH and CDR2 LQKENI come from the germline V gene. Trimming removed 0 bases from V and 8 bases from J, with 11 bases in between. The DNA for the CDR3 is TGTGCCAGCTCACCACCCGGACAGTCGGATGAGCAGTTCTTC. Translating it yields CASSPPGQSDEQFF. The full variable domain, rest sourced from reference TRBV18 and TRBJ2-1, is NAGVMQNPRHLVRRRGQEARLRCSPMKGHSHVYWYRQLPEEGLKFMVYLQKENIIDESGMPKERFSAEFPKEGPSILRIQQVVRGDSAAYFCASSPPGQSDEQFFGPGTRLTVL.

The J gene is TRBJ1-6, the V gene TRBV27, with D possibly TRBD1 on 5 matching bases. The CDR3 has 13 residues. CDR1 and CDR2 (germline): MNHEY, SMNVEV (reference sequence). V was trimmed by 5 bases and J by 10 bases, leaving 12 bases between them. The CDR3: CASSDRRGSPLHF. The CDR3 DNA reads TGTGCCAGCAGTGACAGAAGGGGATCACCCCTCCACTTT.

The chain carries TRBV2 and TRBJ2-1, with 10 bases aligning to TRBD1. This CDR3 has 17 residues. Germline loops: CDR1 SNHLY, CDR2 FYNNEI. V trimming: 6 bases; J trimming: 7 bases; junction bases outside the gene matches: 15. For the CDR3, the DNA is TGTGCCAGCAGGGCCACCCTTGACAGGGGGCATAGGAATGAGCAGTTCTTC. This translates into CASRATLDRGHRNEQFF.

This sequence joins TRBV19 and TRBJ2-2; perhaps TRBD2 as D (5 bases). The CDR3 runs to 14 residues. Germline V CDR1 and CDR2: LNHDA, SQIVND (reference sequence). The V end lost 10 bases, the J end lost 1 base, and 13 bases lay between the germline ends. CDR3 region: CATERLLNTGELFF. In DNA form, the CDR3 reads TGTGCCACCGAGCGGCTCCTGAACACCGGGGAGCTGTTTTTT.

The V and J genes are TRBV7-9 and TRBJ2-1; 7 bases fit TRBD1. V lost 5 bases and J lost 10; bases outside the gene matches: 5. This CDR3 has 12 residues. The germline gives CDR1 SEHNR, CDR2 FQNEAQ (reference sequence). The CDR3 DNA is TGTGCCAGCAGCCAAGGGGGCCGGGAGCAGTTCTTC. It codes for CASSQGGREQFF. Based on the CDR3 plus reference TRBV7-9 and TRBJ2-1, the full variable domain is DTGVSQNPRHKITKRGQNVTFRCDPISEHNRLYWYRQTLGQGPEFLTYFQNEAQLEKSRLLSDRFSAERPKGSFSTLEIQRTEQGDSAMYLCASSQGGREQFFGPGTRLTVL.

V is TRBV6-1 and J is TRBJ2-7; 7 bases are shared with TRBD1. The germline V gene encodes CDR1 MNHNS and CDR2 SASEGT. The CDR3 contains 12 residues. V lost 8 bases to trimming and J lost 5 bases; unmatched junction nucleotides: 6. Written as DNA, the CDR3 is TGTGCCAGCCGGAGACAGGGAAACGAGCAGTACTTC. It yields the protein CASRRQGNEQYF.

V is TRBV27 and J is TRBJ2-1; 14 nucleotides match TRBD2. This CDR3 has 15 amino acids. In germline, CDR1 is MNHEY, CDR2 SMNVEV (reference sequence). V shed 5 bases, J shed 6 bases, and the junction held 3 bases outside the gene matches. This chain's CDR3 is CASSPGTSGSNEQFF. In DNA form, the CDR3 reads TGTGCCAGCAGTCCAGGGACTAGCGGGAGCAATGAGCAGTTCTTC.

This CDR3 reads CASSTSGGAETQYF. CDR3 sequence (DNA): TGTGCCAGTAGTACAAGCGGGGGGGCAGAGACCCAGTACTTC. The rearrangement uses TRBV19 and TRBJ2-5; 10 nucleotides line up with TRBD2. The germline CDR1 and CDR2 sequences are LNHDA and SQIVND (reference sequence). V shed 4 bases, J shed 4 bases, and the junction held 3 bases outside the gene matches. The CDR3 consists of 14 residues. Together with reference TRBV19 and TRBJ2-5, the CDR3 gives the full variable domain: DGGITQSPKYLFRKEGQNVTLSCEQNLNHDAMYWYRQDPGQGLRLIYYSQIVNDFQKGDIAEGYSVSREKKESFPLTVTSAQKNPTAFYLCASSTSGGAETQYFGPGTRLLVL.

The CDR3 nucleotides read TGTGCCAGCTCACCACCGAGGAGACAGGGGTTCGACGAGCAGTACTTC. Translation gives CASSPPRRQGFDEQYF. The chain carries TRBV18 and TRBJ2-7; 8 nucleotides align to TRBD1. The CDR3 runs to 16 residues. V lost 0 bases to trimming and J lost 5 bases; unmatched junction nucleotides: 9. Germline V gives CDR1 KGHSH, CDR2 LQKENI.

V gene TRBV29-1 combines with J gene TRBJ2-5; 7 positions match TRBD2. V was pared by 1 base and J by 4 bases, with 9 bases of the junction left unmatched. Germline V gene sequence: CDR1 SQVTM, CDR2 ANQGSEA. This CDR3 has 15 residues. The CDR3 DNA reads as TGCAGCGTTGAAGGTCGGGCGGGGGAGGGAGAGACCCAGTACTTC. This sequence encodes CSVEGRAGEGETQYF.

The rearrangement links TRBV7-2 to TRBJ2-7; the match to TRBD2 covers 8 bases. The CDR3 covers 12 residues. Losses at the gene ends were 5 bases for V and 8 bases for J; bases not matched to a gene: 5. The germline gives CDR1 SGHTA, CDR2 FQGNSA. CDR3 sequence reads: CASSQRGWQQYF. The CDR3 coding sequence is TGTGCCAGCAGCCAGCGGGGGTGGCAGCAGTACTTC.

The rearrangement links TRBV5-5 to TRBJ1-2; 7 bases are shared with TRBD1. This CDR3 is built from 15 residues. The junction had 7 bases not matched to a gene; V was cut back by 3 bases and J by 2 bases. Germline V gives CDR1 SGHKS, CDR2 YYEKEE (reference sequence). The CDR3 nucleotides are TGTGCCAGCAGCTCCGAGGGGGCGCGGAACTATGGCTACACCTTC. It is translated as CASSSEGARNYGYTF.

J is TRBJ2-5 and V is TRBV5-4; TRBD1 is a possible D gene (6 bases). V lost 4 bases to trimming and J lost 5 bases, with 12 bases between them. This CDR3 contains 13 residues. Germline CDR1 SGHNT, CDR2 YYREEE (reference sequence). This CDR3 reads CASSTTGWETQYF. For the CDR3, the DNA is TGTGCCAGCAGCACCACAGGGTGGGAGACCCAGTACTTC.

The chain combines TRBV29-1 with TRBJ2-7, with a possible D match to TRBD2 (5 bases). Germline assignment: CDR1 SQVTM and CDR2 ANQGSEA. The germline V and J ends were trimmed by 4 bases and 1 base, with 11 bases remaining between them. This CDR3 comprises 13 residues. This CDR3 reads CSVAADWSYEQYF. In DNA, the CDR3 is TGCAGCGTTGCGGCGGACTGGTCCTACGAGCAGTACTTC.

This chain connects TRBV28 to TRBJ1-1; TRBD1 might be the D (5 bases). The CDR3 covers 12 residues. Trimming took 6 bases from V and 8 from J, leaving 13 bases between them. Germline V gene lookup returns CDR1 MDHEN and CDR2 SYDVKM. The CDR3 coding sequence is TGTGCCAGCAGAGTCCGACAGAGAGAAGCTTTCTTT. Its protein is CASRVRQREAFF.

The chain is built from TRBV13 and TRBJ2-3; D may be TRBD1 (5 bases). The CDR3 is 16 residues long. Trimming pared 3 bases from V and 1 base from J, leaving 14 bases between. CDR1 and CDR2 (germline): PRHDT, FYEKMQ (reference sequence). For the CDR3, the DNA is TGTGCCAGCAGCTTGGGTGGGGCGATCCGCACAGATACGCAGTATTTT. Amino acid sequence: CASSLGGAIRTDTQYF.